These T cell receptor beta chains were read from a single sample in a study of blood T cell repertoires in COVID-19. Sequencing used immunoSEQ multiplex PCR; TCRdb keeps in-frame clones, though not all of them. The table has more than 200,000 clones, roughly 91% seen once. Sequencing input: PBMCs or T cells enriched from blood (not recorded which). The receptors derive from a woman aged 25 to 39 with acute COVID-19. CDR3s leave out the opening cysteine and the closing phenylalanine or tryptophan. The D gene is left open where the match is weak. Clone size is not always given. Where it is, it says once, few, many or a class for expanded clones.

v_call,j_call,d_call,clone_size,cdr3_aa
TRBV9,TRBJ1-6,TRBD1,NA,ASSVEGTGVSPLH
TRBV24-1,TRBJ2-4,NA,NA,ATSEGVPGIQY
TRBV7-6,TRBJ2-7,NA,NA,ASSPRTAISYEQY
TRBV11-2,TRBJ1-3,TRBD1,once,ASSLEPRGPTGNTIY
TRBV27,TRBJ2-7,NA,NA,ASSFSRGGYEQY
TRBV3-1/TRBV3-2,TRBJ1-6,NA,few,ASSQVTGRASPLH
TRBV30,TRBJ2-1,TRBD1,NA,AWSPDRANEQF
TRBV4-1,TRBJ1-3,NA,NA,ASSQGGVPGNTIY
TRBV15,TRBJ1-2,NA,NA,ATSRDDMYGYT
TRBV5-4,TRBJ1-6,NA,NA,ASNPRGFNSPLH
TRBV13,TRBJ1-1,NA,NA,ASSLNGQNTEAF
TRBV29-1,TRBJ2-5,NA,once,SVERLQETQY
TRBV29-1,TRBJ2-3,NA,NA,SVSKGGTDTQY
TRBV5-1,TRBJ2-4,TRBD1,NA,ASSSKEGQGANIQY
TRBV15,TRBJ1-5,NA,NA,ATSRDLGRSFEGSNQPQH
TRBV19,TRBJ1-5,NA,once,ASRTDHSNQPQH
TRBV9,TRBJ2-7,TRBD1,NA,ASSDTRDRPYEQY
TRBV20-1,TRBJ2-1,NA,NA,SASPMTSYSYNEQF
TRBV5-4,TRBJ1-4,NA,NA,ASRTRVLASNEKLF
TRBV7-8,TRBJ2-3,NA,few,ASSVSRIYWETQY
TRBV7-2,TRBJ2-3,NA,NA,ASSLQGTDTQY
TRBV18,TRBJ1-1,TRBD1,NA,ASSPLGQGEVNTEAF
TRBV6-5,TRBJ1-4,NA,once,ASRSTYEGLEKLF
TRBV7-9,TRBJ1-1,NA,NA,ASSLPPGQQNTEAF
TRBV24-1,TRBJ1-2,TRBD1,NA,ATSPPGTVNYGYT
TRBV2,TRBJ2-3,NA,NA,ASTPQTLNTDTQY
TRBV4-3,TRBJ2-3,TRBD2,NA,ASSFSPGQGTSGALLDTQY
TRBV9,TRBJ1-2,NA,few,ASSPRTREDYT
TRBV18,TRBJ1-5,NA,NA,ASSPGAEYSNQPQH
TRBV10-2,TRBJ1-3,NA,NA,ASSESGGLGNTIY
TRBV30,TRBJ1-6,TRBD1,once,AWAFRDRGSPLH
TRBV20-1,TRBJ2-5,NA,NA,SSGGQETQY
TRBV27,TRBJ1-6,TRBD1,medium-sized,ASGRTGENSPLH
TRBV6-1,TRBJ1-1,NA,NA,ASSERVTVNTEAF
TRBV4-3,TRBJ2-1,TRBD2,NA,ASSQEGLAGYNEQF
TRBV6-5,TRBJ1-1,TRBD1,NA,ASLGDRGNTEAF
TRBV5-1,TRBJ2-1,TRBD2,NA,ASSSASGGLVEQF
TRBV5-4,TRBJ2-1,TRBD2,NA,ASSLTSGDNEQF
TRBV6-4,TRBJ1-1,NA,few,ASSAAGGNTEAF
TRBV2,TRBJ2-7,NA,NA,ASSELGLGAYEQY
TRBV30,TRBJ2-1,TRBD2,NA,ASHSGGADEQF
TRBV7-3,TRBJ1-1,NA,NA,ASAVGRNTEAF
TRBV7-8,TRBJ1-6,NA,NA,ASSPRGDWDSPLH
TRBV9,TRBJ2-3,TRBD2,NA,ASSLTRLAGVTDTQY
TRBV5-1,TRBJ1-3,NA,once,ASSLKPGNEGNTIY
TRBV27,TRBJ1-2,NA,NA,ASAGTASRGGYT
TRBV18,TRBJ1-2,TRBD1,few,ASSPGTGAYGYT
TRBV7-2,TRBJ1-2,TRBD1,NA,ARWTGGGYGYT
TRBV5-5,TRBJ1-4,NA,NA,ASSLGPRDEKLF
TRBV27,TRBJ2-2,NA,NA,ASSSPRRGDGELF